Shown below are 24 T cell receptor beta chains from a single sample sequenced in a study of blood T cell repertoires in COVID-19. Repertoires were generated with immunoSEQ multiplex PCR, while TCRdb's copy carries only in-frame clones and drops some. The sample lists tens of thousands of clones; over 65% were seen once. Sequenced input: peripheral blood. The origin of the receptors is a man aged 50-59 years with active or convalescent COVID-19.

The V gene is TRBV3-1 (or the pseudogene TRBV3-2), the J gene TRBJ2-1, with D uncertain. CDR1 LGHDT and CDR2 YNNKEL come from the germline V gene (reference sequence). The CDR3 is 15 residues long. V lost 0 bases to trimming and J lost 0 bases, with 6 bases between them. CDR3 nucleotide sequence: TGTGCCAGCAGCCAAGATAGCTCCTCCTACAATGAGCAGTTCTTC. This sequence encodes CASSQDSSSYNEQFF.

This chain links TRBV30 with TRBJ2-2; maybe TRBD1 (5 bases). The CDR3 runs 15 residues. Germline V gene lookup returns CDR1 GTSNPN and CDR2 SVGIG (reference sequence). Trimming left V 3 bases short and J 2 bases short, with 13 bases between. In nucleotides, the CDR3 is TGTGCCTGGAGAAGGGGCTCCGCCAACACCGGGGAGCTGTTTTTT. Its protein product is CAWRRGSANTGELFF.

V and J are TRBV4-1 and TRBJ2-1; D remains ambiguous. Looked up from germline, CDR1 is MGHRA and CDR2 is YSYEKL. The V and J ends lost 1 base and 2 bases respectively, with 12 bases between them. The CDR3 consists of 16 residues. CDR3 coding DNA: TGCGCCAGCAGCCAAGGCGTCGGGTCGACCTACAATGAGCAGTTCTTC. Translating it yields CASSQGVGSTYNEQFF.

CDR3 loop: CSVPSGVTEAFF. In DNA form, the CDR3 reads TGCAGCGTCCCTAGCGGGGTCACTGAAGCTTTCTTT. This rearrangement joins TRBV29-1 to TRBJ1-1, with D unclear. This CDR3 is 12 amino acids long. Deletions cut 6 bases from V and 4 bases from J, with 12 bases between. Per the germline V gene, CDR1 is SQVTM and CDR2 is ANQGSEA.

CDR3 DNA sequence: TGTGCCAGCCCATTGAAACAGGGCGACTCTGGGGCCAACGTCCTGACTTTC. Translated: CASPLKQGDSGANVLTF. This chain uses TRBV2 with TRBJ2-6; D may be TRBD1 (6 bases). Germline V gene sequence: CDR1 SNHLY, CDR2 FYNNEI. The CDR3 is 17 residues long. Trimming left V 8 bases short and J 0 bases short, with 17 bases between.

The chain combines TRBV7-6 with TRBJ2-3, with D perhaps matching TRBD2 (6 bases). V shed 5 bases and J shed 8 bases, with 23 bases lying between them. Germline assignment: CDR1 SGHVS and CDR2 FNYEAQ. The CDR3 consists of 16 residues. The CDR3, as DNA: TGTGCCAGCAGCCGCGAACTAGCTACCGTTCTAGGTACGCAGTATTTT. It encodes CASSRELATVLGTQYF.

The rearrangement uses TRBV2 and TRBJ2-1; 7 nucleotides line up with TRBD1. The CDR3 consists of 17 residues. CDR1 and CDR2 from the germline V gene are SNHLY and FYNNEI. V lost 6 bases, J lost 0 bases, and 11 bases stayed unmatched. CDR3 DNA: TGTGCCAGCAGGGGCCTGAGAGGGGGCAACTCCTACAATGAGCAGTTCTTC. Amino acid sequence: CASRGLRGGNSYNEQFF.

The V call is TRBV2, the J call TRBJ2-3; D is perhaps TRBD2 (5 bases). The V gene lost 0 bases and the J gene lost 5 bases, with 12 bases spanning the gap. This CDR3 is 15 amino acids long. The germline V gene has CDR1 SNHLY and CDR2 FYNNEI. CDR3: CASSEARAGLDTQYF. For the CDR3, the DNA is TGTGCCAGCAGTGAAGCGCGGGCAGGTTTAGATACGCAGTATTTT.

V gene TRBV28 combines with J gene TRBJ2-1, with 11 nucleotides matching TRBD2. The CDR3 has 17 amino acids. Germline trimming cut 1 base from V and 4 bases from J; bases unmatched to any gene: 6. Germline CDR1 is MDHEN and CDR2 is SYDVKM. The CDR3 region has the DNA TGTGCCAGCAGTTTATTGGCTAGCGGGGGGCAATACAATGAGCAGTTCTTC. Its translation is CASSLLASGGQYNEQFF.

This clone was counted once. V is TRBV5-6 and J is TRBJ2-2, with TRBD1 identical over 8 bases. The V gene's germline CDR1 is SGHDT and CDR2 YYEEEE. The ends lost 1 base at V and 4 bases at J; junction bases unmatched: 6. The length of the CDR3 is 16 residues. CDR3 nucleotides: TGTGCCAGCAGCTTGTATCAGGGGGCGAGCACCGGGGAGCTGTTTTTT. Translation gives CASSLYQGASTGELFF.

The chain recombines TRBV25-1 with TRBJ1-4; no definite D call. CDR3 length: 16 residues. Trimming removed 1 base from V and 2 bases from J, with 11 bases in between. Germline V gene data show CDR1 as MGHDK and CDR2 as SYGVNS. CDR3 sequence (DNA): TGTGCCAGCAGTGAATCGAGGGAGAGGACTAATGAAAAACTGTTTTTT. Protein sequence: CASSESRERTNEKLFF. Complete variable domain (other parts from reference TRBV25-1 and TRBJ1-4): EADIYQTPRYLVIGTGKKITLECSQTMGHDKMYWYQQDPGMELHLIHYSYGVNSTEKGDLSSESTVSRIRTEHFPLTLESARPSHTSQYLCASSESRERTNEKLFFGSGTQLSVL.

The chain carries TRBV7-8 and TRBJ1-4, with 7 bases matching TRBD1. CDR1 and CDR2 (germline): SGHVS, FQNEAQ. This CDR3 is built from 14 residues. J lost 4 bases, V lost 5 bases, and 4 bases had no gene match. CDR3 coding DNA: TGTGCCAGCAGCAGGGACAGTAGTAATGAAAAACTGTTTTTT. Amino acids: CASSRDSSNEKLFF.

The rearrangement joins TRBV9 to TRBJ1-1, with D perhaps TRBD1 (5 bases). The CDR3 totals 14 residues. The V gene's germline CDR1 is SGDLS and CDR2 YYNGEE. V shed 0 bases and J shed 3 bases, with 9 bases lying between them. The DNA for the CDR3 is TGTGCCAGCAGCGTAGTTCCACAGGACACTGAAGCTTTCTTT. Its protein is CASSVVPQDTEAFF.

The chain uses TRBV2 and TRBJ1-3; 7 bases map to TRBD1. The CDR3 runs to 15 residues. Per the germline V gene, CDR1 is SNHLY and CDR2 is FYNNEI. J was trimmed by 4 bases and V by 6 bases; bases with no gene match: 9. The CDR3, as DNA: TGTGCCAGCAGAGGAGGGGGCGCGATCGGAAACACCATATATTTT. It is translated as CASRGGGAIGNTIYF.

The rearrangement links TRBV12-3 or TRBV12-4 to TRBJ2-7, with D tentatively TRBD2 (5 bases). V was trimmed by 3 bases and J by 3 bases, leaving 6 bases between them. There are 12 residues in the CDR3. CDR3 DNA: TGTGCCAGCAGTTTTGACTACTACGAGCAGTACTTC. Residues: CASSFDYYEQYF.

The chain has TRBV7-9 and TRBJ1-2, with TRBD1 matching 9 bases. This CDR3 contains 17 residues. CDR1 is SEHNR, CDR2 FQNEAQ, per germline (reference sequence). V lost 4 bases and J lost 2; bases outside the gene matches: 11. CDR3 in amino acids: CASSSAGTGRGNYGYTF. As DNA, the CDR3 is TGTGCCAGCAGCTCAGCCGGGACAGGGAGGGGGAACTATGGCTACACCTTC.

V gene TRBV7-9 combines with J gene TRBJ2-3, with TRBD2 matching over 10 bases. After removal of 4 bases from V and 2 bases from J, the junction contained 6 bases not matched to a gene. Germline CDR1 SEHNR, CDR2 FQNEAQ (reference sequence). The CDR3 extends over 16 amino acids. CDR3 residues: CASSSLLAGDTDTQYF. CDR3 DNA sequence: TGTGCCAGCAGCTCTCTCCTAGCGGGGGACACAGATACGCAGTATTTT.

This chain connects TRBV7-8 to TRBJ1-2; D is uncertain. CDR1 and CDR2 from the germline V gene are SGHVS and FQNEAQ. The CDR3 is 14 residues long. Trimming removed 4 bases from V and 2 bases from J, with 11 bases in between. The CDR3 bases are TGTGCCAGCAGCTCGAAGACGGGAAACTATGGCTACACCTTC. Translated: CASSSKTGNYGYTF.

The chain couples TRBV2 to TRBJ1-2; 7 bases map to TRBD1. The CDR3 is 12 residues long. Unmatched junction bases numbered 0, after V lost 5 bases and J lost 3 bases. Germline V lookup: CDR1 SNHLY, CDR2 FYNNEI. The CDR3 coding sequence is TGTGCCAGCAGTCAGGGGGACTATGGCTACACCTTC. Translated, it gives CASSQGDYGYTF.

This clone was detected once. The gene calls are TRBV7-9 and TRBJ2-5, with D uncertain. From germline, CDR1 is SEHNR and CDR2 FQNEAQ (reference sequence). This CDR3 is built from 15 residues. Trimming took off 5 bases at V and 0 bases at J, with 13 bases between the two ends. The CDR3 here is CASSPSLRNQETQYF. Written as DNA, the CDR3 is TGTGCCAGCAGCCCCTCCCTAAGAAACCAAGAGACCCAGTACTTC.

This clone has only one observation. The rearrangement joins TRBV7-9 to TRBJ2-7; 7 bases line up with TRBD2. The CDR3 is made up of 15 amino acids. The ends lost 1 base at V and 4 bases at J; junction bases unmatched: 7. Germline V gives CDR1 SEHNR, CDR2 FQNEAQ (reference sequence). The chain's CDR3 is CASSLEAGEAYEQYF. The CDR3 DNA reads TGTGCCAGCAGCTTAGAGGCGGGGGAAGCGTACGAGCAGTACTTC.

The chain carries TRBV10-3 and TRBJ1-2; D might be TRBD1 (5 bases). Germline CDR1 reads ENHRY; CDR2 reads SYGVKD. The CDR3 length is 12 residues. V shed 6 bases and J shed 7 bases, with 12 bases lying between them. CDR3 nucleotides: TGTGCCATCAGCGCAGGGCAGGGTGGCTACACCTTC. Translation gives CAISAGQGGYTF.

This clone was counted only a few times. CDR3 protein: CASSIDQGPYGYTF. CDR3 bases: TGTGCCAGTAGTATTGATCAGGGCCCCTATGGCTACACCTTC. J is TRBJ1-2 and V is TRBV19, with TRBD1 as a possible D gene (5 bases). The CDR3 covers 14 residues. From germline, CDR1 is LNHDA and CDR2 SQIVND (reference sequence). Trimming removed 3 bases at V and 4 bases at J, with 12 bases between.

The chain joins TRBV5-1 to TRBJ1-3, with D uncertain. V was trimmed by 2 bases and J by 3 bases, leaving 9 bases between them. The V gene's germline CDR1 is SGHRS and CDR2 YFSETQ. The CDR3 spans 14 residues. CDR3 loop: CASSFSGSGNTIYF. As DNA, the CDR3 is TGCGCCAGCAGCTTCTCCGGGAGTGGAAACACCATATATTTT.